A selection of T cell receptor beta chains follows, all from one sample in a study of T cells in Graves' hyperthyroidism and ophthalmopathy. TCRdb reprocessed the multiplex PCR reads with MiXCR, giving one entry per CDR3 protein. The sample lists around 520,000 distinct CDR3 sequences, roughly a quarter occurring once. The sample comprised blood. The receptors here all came from a woman younger than 45 with Graves' ophthalmopathy. CDR3s include the opening cysteine and the closing phenylalanine or tryptophan. Each record gives: CDR3 protein, CDR3 DNA, J gene, V gene, D gene, clone size. D genes are given only for firm matches. Rows may omit the clone size; those that give it use once, few, many or a size class.

CDR3: CASSLGGASAKNIQYF
DNA: TGTGCCAGCAGCTTAGGCGGGGCTTCAGCCAAAAACATTCAGTACTTC
J: TRBJ2-4
V: TRBV7-2
D: -
size: many

CDR3: CASSAPGPLQETQYF
DNA: TGTGCCAGCAGCGCACCGGGACCTCTGCAAGAGACCCAGTACTTC
J: TRBJ2-5
V: TRBV7-2
D: -
size: many

CDR3: CSATGQTNTEAFF
DNA: TGCAGTGCTACGGGACAAACGAACACTGAAGCTTTCTTT
J: TRBJ1-1
V: TRBV20-1
D: -
size: many

CDR3: CASRPPGGAGPQHF
DNA: TGTGCCAGCAGACCCCCCGGGGGGGCCGGGCCCCAGCATTTT
J: TRBJ1-5
V: TRBV7-2
D: -
size: few

CDR3: CASMPGVANTEAFF
DNA: TGTGCCAGCATGCCAGGGGTGGCGAACACTGAAGCTTTCTTT
J: TRBJ1-1
V: TRBV6-5
D: -
size: many

CDR3: CSGSQGGGNEQYF
DNA: TGCAGCGGATCACAGGGAGGGGGCAACGAGCAGTACTTC
J: TRBJ2-7
V: TRBV29-1
D: -
size: -

CDR3: CASSLRGVGSYEQYF
DNA: TGTGCCAGCAGTTTAAGAGGTGTAGGGAGCTACGAGCAGTACTTC
J: TRBJ2-7
V: TRBV12-3/TRBV12-4
D: -
size: -

CDR3: CASSVMDGEQYF
DNA: TGTGCCAGCAGCGTTATGGACGGGGAGCAGTACTTC
J: TRBJ2-7
V: TRBV9
D: -
size: few

CDR3: CASSLGQGVRTYEQYF
DNA: TGTGCCAGCAGCCTCGGACAGGGGGTAAGAACTTACGAGCAGTACTTC
J: TRBJ2-7
V: TRBV11-1
D: TRBD1
size: -

CDR3: CASSLGLGDQPQHF
DNA: TGTGCCAGCAGCTTAGGACTGGGCGATCAGCCCCAGCATTTT
J: TRBJ1-5
V: TRBV7-9
D: -
size: -

CDR3: CASSPPGAPLLNTEAFF
DNA: TGTGCCAGCAGTCCCCCGGGGGCGCCTTTATTGAACACTGAAGCTTTCTTT
J: TRBJ1-1
V: TRBV28
D: -
size: many

CDR3: CASSVVSGEGYTF
DNA: TGTGCCAGCAGTGTCGTGTCAGGAGAGGGCTACACCTTC
J: TRBJ1-2
V: TRBV2
D: -
size: many

CDR3: CATRAIYRDRGWYGYTF
DNA: TGTGCCACCAGAGCAATTTACCGGGACAGGGGTTGGTATGGCTACACCTTC
J: TRBJ1-2
V: TRBV15
D: TRBD1
size: many

CDR3: CATSRPGTNTGELFF
DNA: TGTGCCACCAGCCGTCCCGGGACGAACACCGGGGAGCTGTTTTTT
J: TRBJ2-2
V: TRBV24-1
D: -
size: many

CDR3: CASRQYDPRDRLYGYTF
DNA: TGTGCCAGCAGGCAATACGACCCCCGGGACAGGTTATATGGCTACACCTTC
J: TRBJ1-2
V: TRBV6-1
D: TRBD1
size: -